The rows below give T cell receptor beta chains drawn from one sample of a study of post-analysis software for immune sequencing data. TCRdb reanalysed the PCR reads using MiXCR and keeps one entry per CDR3 protein. The data show more than 500,000 distinct CDR3 sequences, with approximately 34% seen just once and approximately 6% held by the top ten. What was sequenced was blood. The receptors derive from a girl under 18 with multiple sclerosis. CDR3s include the opening cysteine and the closing phenylalanine or tryptophan. Fields, in order: J gene, clone size, V gene, D gene, CDR3 protein, CDR3 DNA. A D gene is named only where the DNA matches it firmly. The size field is filled for only some rows; it gives once, few, many or a size class.

j_call: TRBJ2-3
clone_size: few
v_call: TRBV9
d_call: -
cdr3_aa: CASSVAIGGTDTQYF
cdr3_nt: TGTGCCAGCAGCGTAGCTATAGGGGGCACAGATACGCAGTATTTT

j_call: TRBJ2-3
clone_size: -
v_call: TRBV5-1
d_call: -
cdr3_aa: CASSLAEGKAPTDTQYF
cdr3_nt: TGCGCCAGCAGCTTGGCCGAAGGGAAGGCGCCGACAGATACGCAGTATTTT

j_call: TRBJ2-7
clone_size: few
v_call: TRBV6-1
d_call: TRBD1
cdr3_aa: CASSDQGQSYEQYF
cdr3_nt: TGTGCCAGCAGTGACCAGGGACAGTCCTACGAGCAGTACTTC

j_call: TRBJ2-5
clone_size: few
v_call: TRBV27
d_call: TRBD1
cdr3_aa: CASSPDWDRRETQYF
cdr3_nt: TGTGCCAGCAGTCCTGATTGGGACAGACGAGAGACCCAGTACTTC

j_call: TRBJ1-1
clone_size: -
v_call: TRBV9
d_call: -
cdr3_aa: CASSVAWGTEAFF
cdr3_nt: TGTGCCAGCAGCGTAGCTTGGGGAACTGAAGCTTTCTTT

j_call: TRBJ2-1
clone_size: -
v_call: TRBV7-2
d_call: TRBD2
cdr3_aa: CAGSLRTSGVNPYNEQFF
cdr3_nt: TGTGCCGGCAGCTTACGGACTAGCGGGGTTAACCCCTACAATGAGCAGTTCTTC

j_call: TRBJ2-3
clone_size: few
v_call: TRBV9
d_call: TRBD1
cdr3_aa: CASSVSRGMIGVDTQYF
cdr3_nt: TGTGCCAGCAGCGTCTCCAGGGGGATGATTGGTGTAGATACGCAGTATTTT

j_call: TRBJ2-5
clone_size: few
v_call: TRBV19
d_call: -
cdr3_aa: CASSRNTLEGQETQYF
cdr3_nt: TGTGCCAGTAGTCGGAATACCCTAGAAGGACAAGAGACCCAGTACTTC

j_call: TRBJ2-3
clone_size: -
v_call: TRBV9
d_call: TRBD2
cdr3_aa: CASSVDLAGGPADTQYF
cdr3_nt: TGTGCCAGCAGCGTAGATTTAGCGGGGGGGCCCGCAGATACGCAGTATTTT

j_call: TRBJ2-7
clone_size: -
v_call: TRBV5-1
d_call: TRBD1
cdr3_aa: CASSLGQGAHEQYF
cdr3_nt: TGCGCCAGCAGCTTGGGACAGGGGGCCCACGAGCAGTACTTC

j_call: TRBJ2-7
clone_size: -
v_call: TRBV18
d_call: -
cdr3_aa: CASSPITDYNEQYF
cdr3_nt: TGTGCCAGCTCACCAATCACGGACTACAATGAGCAGTACTTC

j_call: TRBJ2-3
clone_size: -
v_call: TRBV6-6
d_call: -
cdr3_aa: CASSYRADTQYF
cdr3_nt: TGTGCCAGCAGTTACAGGGCAGATACGCAGTATTTT

j_call: TRBJ1-2
clone_size: -
v_call: TRBV6-5
d_call: -
cdr3_aa: CASSLRGPTGNHGYTF
cdr3_nt: TGTGCCAGCAGTCTTCGGGGGCCTACAGGGAATCATGGCTACACCTTC

j_call: TRBJ1-2
clone_size: few
v_call: TRBV6-5
d_call: -
cdr3_aa: CASGRLLGENGYTF
cdr3_nt: TGTGCCAGCGGCCGTCTCCTGGGGGAGAATGGCTACACCTTC

j_call: TRBJ2-7
clone_size: -
v_call: TRBV9
d_call: -
cdr3_aa: CASSVGATETYEQYF
cdr3_nt: TGTGCCAGCAGCGTAGGCGCGACAGAAACCTACGAGCAGTACTTC

j_call: TRBJ1-1
clone_size: -
v_call: TRBV29-1
d_call: -
cdr3_aa: CSVERDTNIEAFF
cdr3_nt: TGCAGCGTTGAGAGGGACACGAACATTGAAGCTTTCTTT